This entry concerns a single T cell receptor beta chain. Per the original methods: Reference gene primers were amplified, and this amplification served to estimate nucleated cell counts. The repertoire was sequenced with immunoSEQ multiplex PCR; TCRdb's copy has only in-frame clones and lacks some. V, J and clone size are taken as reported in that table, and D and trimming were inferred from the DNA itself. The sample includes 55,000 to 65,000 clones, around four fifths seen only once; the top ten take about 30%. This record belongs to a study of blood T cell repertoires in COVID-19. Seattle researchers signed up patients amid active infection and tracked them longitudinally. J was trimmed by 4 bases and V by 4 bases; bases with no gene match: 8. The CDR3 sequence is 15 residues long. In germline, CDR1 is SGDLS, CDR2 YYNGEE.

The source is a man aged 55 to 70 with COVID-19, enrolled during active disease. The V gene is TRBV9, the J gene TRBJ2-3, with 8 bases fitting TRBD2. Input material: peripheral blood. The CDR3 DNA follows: TGTGCCAGCAGCCCTTATATAGCGGGGCCAGATACGCAGTATTTT. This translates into CASSPYIAGPDTQYF.